These T cell receptor beta chains were read from a single sample in a study of T cell responses to AZD1222 COVID-19 vaccine. Generated by immunoSEQ multiplex PCR, the TCRdb table keeps only in-frame clones and is missing some. The sample lists around 170,000 clones, approximately 86% occurring once. The material sequenced was peripheral blood, taken 28 days after the second AZD1222 dose. The source is an adult who received the AZD1222 COVID-19 vaccine. Each CDR3 is given with its conserved first and last residue. Clone sizes are given selectively: once, few, many, or a class where the clone is expanded.

.	TRBV6-5	TRBJ2-4	CASSHLDAKNIQYF
once	TRBV10-3	TRBJ1-1	CAISNRAGTNTEAFF
.	TRBV19	TRBJ1-5	CATRQGAINQPQHF
.	TRBV5-1	TRBJ2-5	CASSLVLAGGPQETQYF
.	TRBV6-5	TRBJ1-1	CASRRDRVGTEAFF
.	TRBV4-1	TRBJ2-1	CASSPHPSPEQFF
.	TRBV4-1	TRBJ2-7	CASSQQTGKRSYEQYF
.	TRBV5-1	TRBJ1-4	CASSLSTGATNEKLFF
.	TRBV2	TRBJ1-5	CASGRALSQPQHF
.	TRBV5-6	TRBJ1-1	CASSYIRQGWVPEHFF
.	TRBV19	TRBJ1-1	CASSSPTGRPTEAFF
once	TRBV5-3	TRBJ2-2	CARSYGTSDGTGELFF
.	TRBV14	TRBJ2-7	CASSQDISDEQYF
.	TRBV19	TRBJ1-2	CASSNSRANYGYTF
once	TRBV6-5	TRBJ1-5	CASSYVGSNQPQHF
.	TRBV28	TRBJ2-7	CASKTSGSYEQYF
.	TRBV6-4	TRBJ2-7	CASRGRDRDYEQYF
.	TRBV6-5	TRBJ1-3	CAAQGAWNTIYF
.	TRBV5-1	TRBJ1-4	CASSRDTPTNEKLFF
.	TRBV15	TRBJ1-5	CATSRQGAGQPQHF
once	TRBV27	TRBJ1-6	CASRRTGDYNLPLHF
.	TRBV5-1	TRBJ2-7	CASSLSSGGYGEQYF